This TCR beta chain was identified in a study of cytomegalovirus exposure and HLA in healthy donors. Overall study findings and caveats: In a later analysis, HLA-associated TCR beta chains were more clonally expanded than equally common others. A link between a missense DCLRE1C variant and TCR beta V- and J-gene trimming emerged from a later analysis. Analyzed later, association rates of TCRs varied across HLA loci, with DRB1 most and HLA-C fewest.

The PCR was carried out with 60 Vbeta primers and 13 Jbeta primers. Using immunoSEQ multiplex PCR, the repertoire was profiled, and TCRdb retains in-frame clones only, with some absent. The sample lists roughly 170,000 clones, around 80% occurring once. About this clone: What it binds is unknown.

The germline V and J ends were trimmed by 1 base and 6 bases, with 12 bases remaining between them. CDR1 is SEHNR, CDR2 FQNEAQ, per germline (reference sequence). The CDR3 runs to 14 residues. The V and J genes are TRBV7-9 and TRBJ1-1; D may be TRBD1 (6 bases). The clonotype was recovered from a woman aged 45-59 years in good health and CMV-seropositive. The sample was PBMCs. CDR3 bases: TGTGCCAGCAGCTTAGTAGAACAGGGTGCTGAAGCTTTCTTT. The encoded protein is CASSLVEQGAEAFF.